This T cell receptor (beta chain) was sequenced for a study of T cell responses to AZD1222 COVID-19 vaccine. Study results and limitations: Spike-specific TCRs gained breadth and depth after people received two AZD1222 doses. The donor cohort was predominantly white British with a female majority, and clonal diversity may have been underestimated. In the spike-specific TCR repertoire, nearly half reportedly target unmutated variant regions. Spike regions recognized by vaccine-associated CD4 TCRs spanned the protein, led by 160-218 and 743-854.

This table comes from immunoSEQ multiplex PCR, and its TCRdb copy is limited to in-frame clones, with some not included. The repertoire includes 90,000 to 150,000 clones, around 87% of them detected once, and 2.5% to 3.5% sits in the top ten. Germline V lookup: CDR1 LNHNV, CDR2 YYDKDF (reference sequence). With V trimmed by 3 bases and J by 4 bases, 5 bases remained unmatched. The CDR3 runs to 15 residues. About this clone itself: Its antigen is as yet unknown.

The chain recombines TRBV15 with TRBJ2-1, with TRBD1 identical over 8 bases. This receptor was identified in an adult who received the AZD1222 COVID-19 vaccine. Sequences were derived from peripheral blood, sampled 28 days after the second AZD1222 dose. CDR3 residues: CATSSRDRWYNEQFF. The CDR3 DNA follows: TGTGCCACCAGCAGCCGGGACAGGTGGTACAATGAGCAGTTCTTC.